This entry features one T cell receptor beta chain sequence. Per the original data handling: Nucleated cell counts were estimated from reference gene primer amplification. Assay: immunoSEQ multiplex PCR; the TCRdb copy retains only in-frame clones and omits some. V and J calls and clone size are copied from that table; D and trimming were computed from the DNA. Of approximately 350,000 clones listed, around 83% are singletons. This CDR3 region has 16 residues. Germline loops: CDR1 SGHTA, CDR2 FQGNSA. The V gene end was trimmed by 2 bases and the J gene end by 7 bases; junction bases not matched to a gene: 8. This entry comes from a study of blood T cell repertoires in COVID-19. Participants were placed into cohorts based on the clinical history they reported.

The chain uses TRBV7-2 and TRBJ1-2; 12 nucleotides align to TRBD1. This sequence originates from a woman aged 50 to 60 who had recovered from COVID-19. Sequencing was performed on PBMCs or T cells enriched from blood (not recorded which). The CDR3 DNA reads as TGTGCCAGCAGCTTAAGTCCCCCGGGACAGGGGGCTGGCTACACCTTC. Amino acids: CASSLSPPGQGAGYTF.